This T cell receptor (beta chain) emerged from a study of CD8 T cells in ankylosing spondylitis. Each CDR3 protein is one row after TCRdb ran MiXCR on the 5' RACE reads. This table has 130,000 or so distinct CDR3 sequences, about 6.5% appearing once. The CDR3 covers 13 residues. Germline CDR1 is SQVTM and CDR2 is ANQGSEA. Trimming left V 3 bases short and J 3 bases short, with 8 bases between. This clonotype has ten or more counts. What was sequenced was blood, either unsorted or a sorted T cell fraction (not recorded which). This sequence joins TRBV29-1 and TRBJ2-2; possibly TRBD1 for D (6 bases). The source of this sequence is a male donor with ankylosing spondylitis or in good health (not recorded which). CDR3 coding DNA: TGCAGCGTTGACCAGGGGTACACCGGGGAGCTGTTTTTT. It translates to CSVDQGYTGELFF.